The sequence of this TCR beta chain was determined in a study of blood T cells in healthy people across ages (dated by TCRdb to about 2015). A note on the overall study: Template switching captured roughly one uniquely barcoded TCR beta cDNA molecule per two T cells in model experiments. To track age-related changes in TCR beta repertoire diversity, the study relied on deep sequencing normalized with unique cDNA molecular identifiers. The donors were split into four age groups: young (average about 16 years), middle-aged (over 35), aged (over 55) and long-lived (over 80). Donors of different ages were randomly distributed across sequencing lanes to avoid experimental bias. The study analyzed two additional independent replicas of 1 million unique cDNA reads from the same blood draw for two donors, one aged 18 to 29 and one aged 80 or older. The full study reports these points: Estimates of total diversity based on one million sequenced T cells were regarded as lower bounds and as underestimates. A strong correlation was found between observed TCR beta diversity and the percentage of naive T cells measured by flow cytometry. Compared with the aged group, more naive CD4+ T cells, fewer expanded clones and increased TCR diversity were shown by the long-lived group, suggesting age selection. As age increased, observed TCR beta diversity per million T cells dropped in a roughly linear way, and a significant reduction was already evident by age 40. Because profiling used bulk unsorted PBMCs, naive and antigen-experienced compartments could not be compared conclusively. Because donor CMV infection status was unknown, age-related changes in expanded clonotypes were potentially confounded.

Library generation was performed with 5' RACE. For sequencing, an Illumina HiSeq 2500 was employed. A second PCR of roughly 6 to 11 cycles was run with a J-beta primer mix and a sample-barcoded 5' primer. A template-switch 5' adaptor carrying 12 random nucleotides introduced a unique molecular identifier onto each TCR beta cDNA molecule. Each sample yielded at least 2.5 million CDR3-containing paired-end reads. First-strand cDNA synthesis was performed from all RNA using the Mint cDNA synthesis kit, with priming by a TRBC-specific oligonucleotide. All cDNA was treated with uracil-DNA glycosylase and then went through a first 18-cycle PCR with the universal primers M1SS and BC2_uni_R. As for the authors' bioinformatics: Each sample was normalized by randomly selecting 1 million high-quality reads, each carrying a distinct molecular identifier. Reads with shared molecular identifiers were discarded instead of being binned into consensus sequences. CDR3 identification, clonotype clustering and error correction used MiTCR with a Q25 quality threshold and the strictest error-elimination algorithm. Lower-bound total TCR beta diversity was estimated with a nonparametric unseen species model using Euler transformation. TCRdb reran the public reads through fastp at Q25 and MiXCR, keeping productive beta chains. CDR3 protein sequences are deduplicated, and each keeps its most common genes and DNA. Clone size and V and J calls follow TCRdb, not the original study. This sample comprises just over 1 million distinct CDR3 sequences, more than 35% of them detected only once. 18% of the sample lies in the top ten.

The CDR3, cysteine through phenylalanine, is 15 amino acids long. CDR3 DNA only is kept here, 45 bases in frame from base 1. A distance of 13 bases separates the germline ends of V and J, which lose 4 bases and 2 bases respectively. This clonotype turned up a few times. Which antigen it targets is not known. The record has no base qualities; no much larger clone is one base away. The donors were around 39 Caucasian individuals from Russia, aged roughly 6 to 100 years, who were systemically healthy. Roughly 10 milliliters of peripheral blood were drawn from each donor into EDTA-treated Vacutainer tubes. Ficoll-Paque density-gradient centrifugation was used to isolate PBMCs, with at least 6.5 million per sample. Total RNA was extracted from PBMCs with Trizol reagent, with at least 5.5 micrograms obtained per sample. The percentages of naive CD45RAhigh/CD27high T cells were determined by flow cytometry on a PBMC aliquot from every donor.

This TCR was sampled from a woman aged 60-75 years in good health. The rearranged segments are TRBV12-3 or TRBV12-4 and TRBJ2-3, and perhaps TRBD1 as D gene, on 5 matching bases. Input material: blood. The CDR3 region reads CASSWGDRDTDTQYF. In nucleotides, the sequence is TGTGCCAGCAGTTGGGGCGACAGAGACACAGATACGCAGTATTTT.